A single TCR beta chain is shown here with its context. Its antigen is not known. CDR1 and CDR2 (germline): SGHTA, FQGTGA. The CDR3 totals 18 residues. With 1 base clipped from V and 8 bases from J, the junction kept 14 bases outside the gene matches. The sample comes from a study of cytomegalovirus exposure and HLA in healthy donors. Study observations and caveats: The study designated 150 to 200 TCR beta chains cytomegalovirus-associated. Rare sequences made up most TCRs, while some public TCRs were found in many donors. The TCR clusters that emerged in the first cohort tended, a later analysis found, to co-occur in the 120 validation repertoires.

Libraries were prepared by immunoSEQ multiplex PCR; TCRdb keeps only in-frame clonotypes and omits some of them. In the table there are about 160,000 clones, approximately 89% of which are singletons. The receptor was derived from a woman aged 18 to 35 in good health and CMV-seropositive. What was sequenced was PBMCs. The V gene is TRBV7-3, the J gene TRBJ2-1, with 10 bases identical to TRBD2. Here the CDR3 reads CASSLNPPTSGTPYEQFF. The CDR3 DNA follows: TGTGCCAGCAGCTTAAACCCGCCTACTAGCGGGACTCCCTATGAGCAGTTCTTC.